The rows below give T cell receptor beta chains drawn from one sample of a study of T cell responses to AZD1222 COVID-19 vaccine. Only in-frame clones appear in the TCRdb table, and some are missing; sequencing was by immunoSEQ multiplex PCR. The data hold over 110,000 clones, with just under 95% observed a single time. The specimen was peripheral blood, collected after recovery from COVID-19. These receptors were obtained from an adult who had recovered from COVID-19. The CDR3 runs from the conserved cysteine through the conserved F or W. A D gene is named only where the DNA matches it firmly. Expanded clones are given a class, and other clones once, few, many or no size at all.

TRBD1 NA TRBJ1-5 TRBV11-2 TGTGCCAGCAGCTGGGACAGGGCAAGCAATCAGCCCCAGCATTTT CASSWDRASNQPQHF
NA NA TRBJ2-7 TRBV5-6 TGTGCCAGCAGCTTGGTGGAAGGTTCCTACGAGCAGTACTTC CASSLVEGSYEQYF
NA once TRBJ2-7 TRBV2 TGTGCCAGCGCAGGGCGCGAGCAGTACTTC CASAGREQYF
NA NA TRBJ1-6 TRBV27 TGTGCCAGCAGTTTATCGGGGGTAAATAATTCACCCCTCCACTTT CASSLSGVNNSPLHF
NA NA TRBJ1-6 TRBV28 TGTGCCAGCACACCCTACAGTGTGGGGGTCGATAATTCACCCCTCCACTTT CASTPYSVGVDNSPLHF
NA NA TRBJ1-2 TRBV28 TGTGCCAGCAGTTTGTCGCAAGGGAACTATGGCTACACCTTC CASSLSQGNYGYTF
NA NA TRBJ1-2 TRBV7-9 TGTGCCAGCAGCTCCGAAACGAGACTGTGGGGCTACACCTTC CASSSETRLWGYTF
NA NA TRBJ2-7 TRBV28 TGTGCCAGCAGTTTATTTTGGGCAGGGGAGGGCGAGCAGTACTTC CASSLFWAGEGEQYF
NA NA TRBJ1-2 TRBV5-6 TGTGCCAGCAGCTTGCGAAGAGGGGGAAGCGGCTACACCTTC CASSLRRGGSGYTF
NA NA TRBJ1-6 TRBV21-1 TGTGCCAGCAGCAAATGGAGGGACCGACGGGACGGGAGGGTTTCACCCCTCCACTTT CASSKWRDRRDGRVSPLHF
NA NA TRBJ2-1 TRBV30 TGTGCCTGGAGTGTACTGATCGGGACCGGGCGCAATGAGCAGTTCTTC CAWSVLIGTGRNEQFF
NA NA TRBJ2-5 TRBV11-1 TGTGCCAGCAGCTTAGGCAGGGTTGAGACCCAGTACTTC CASSLGRVETQYF
NA NA TRBJ1-2 TRBV4-2 TGTGCCAGCAGCGCTCGACAGGGCTACACCTTC CASSARQGYTF
NA NA TRBJ2-3 TRBV5-1 TGCGCCAGCAGCTTGGATCCGGGACTCGACACAGATACGCAGTATTTT CASSLDPGLDTDTQYF
NA NA TRBJ1-1 TRBV19 TGTGCCAGTAGTCCGACTTTTGGGGGACGGTTTTACACTGAAGCTTTCTTT CASSPTFGGRFYTEAFF
NA NA TRBJ1-2 TRBV4-1 TGCGCCAGCAGCCCAATGGTCCGATTGGAGAGGGAACGGTATGGCTACACCTTC CASSPMVRLERERYGYTF
NA once TRBJ2-3 TRBV24-1 TGTGCCACCAGTGTCGGCAGATTTGGCACAGATACGCAGTATTTT CATSVGRFGTDTQYF
NA NA TRBJ1-1 TRBV28 TGTGCCAGCTTCCCCTGGGGGGAGGGGAACACTGAAGCTTTCTTT CASFPWGEGNTEAFF
TRBD1 NA TRBJ2-5 TRBV11-1 TGTGCCAGCAGCTTTGGGACAGGGAGGGAGACCCAGTACTTC CASSFGTGRETQYF
NA once TRBJ1-5 TRBV10-3 TGTGCCATCAGTGACAGGGGAGGAGATCAGCCCCAGCATTTT CAISDRGGDQPQHF
TRBD1 NA TRBJ1-4 TRBV5-4 TGTGCCAGCAGCTTTGGGCCCTCAGGGGGCCCTAATGAAAAACTGTTTTTT CASSFGPSGGPNEKLFF
NA once TRBJ1-1 TRBV5-5 TGTGCCAGCAGCCCCGTCCGTGGGGTGAACACTGAAGCTTTCTTT CASSPVRGVNTEAFF
NA NA TRBJ2-5 TRBV28 TGTGCCTCCTGGCGGGAGACCCAGTACTTC CASWRETQYF
TRBD1 NA TRBJ2-5 TRBV9 TGTGCCAGCAGCGCAGGCTCAGGGGGAGAGACCCAGTACTTC CASSAGSGGETQYF
TRBD1 NA TRBJ2-5 TRBV9 TGTGCCAGCAGCCCCCAGGGGGAAGAGACCCAGTACTTC CASSPQGEETQYF